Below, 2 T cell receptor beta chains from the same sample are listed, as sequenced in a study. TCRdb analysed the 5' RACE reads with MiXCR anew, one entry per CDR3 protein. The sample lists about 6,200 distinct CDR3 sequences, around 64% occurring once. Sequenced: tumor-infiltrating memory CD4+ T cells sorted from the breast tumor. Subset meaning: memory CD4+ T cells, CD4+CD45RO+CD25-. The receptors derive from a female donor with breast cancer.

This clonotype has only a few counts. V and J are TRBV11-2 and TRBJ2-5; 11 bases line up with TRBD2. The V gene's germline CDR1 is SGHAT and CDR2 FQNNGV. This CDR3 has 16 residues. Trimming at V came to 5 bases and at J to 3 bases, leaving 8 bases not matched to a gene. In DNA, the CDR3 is TGTGCCAGCAGCCACAGACTAGCGGGAAGGAAAGAGACCCAGTACTTC. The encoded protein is CASSHRLAGRKETQYF.

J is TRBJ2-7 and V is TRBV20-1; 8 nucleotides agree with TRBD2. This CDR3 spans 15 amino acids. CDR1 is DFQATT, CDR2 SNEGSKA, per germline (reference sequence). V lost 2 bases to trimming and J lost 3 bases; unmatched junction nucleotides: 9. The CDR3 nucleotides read TGCAGTGCTAGACGTCGAGCGGGAGAAATCTACGAGCAGTACTTC. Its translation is CSARRRAGEIYEQYF.